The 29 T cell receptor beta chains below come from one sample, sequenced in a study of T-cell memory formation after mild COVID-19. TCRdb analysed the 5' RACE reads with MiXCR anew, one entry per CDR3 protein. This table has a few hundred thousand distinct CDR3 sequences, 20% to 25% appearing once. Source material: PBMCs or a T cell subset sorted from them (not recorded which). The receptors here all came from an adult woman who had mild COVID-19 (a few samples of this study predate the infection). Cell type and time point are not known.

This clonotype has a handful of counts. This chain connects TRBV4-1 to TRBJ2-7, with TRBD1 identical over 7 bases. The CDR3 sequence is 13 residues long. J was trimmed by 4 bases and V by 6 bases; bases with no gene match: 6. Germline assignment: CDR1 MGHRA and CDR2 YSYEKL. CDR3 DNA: TGCGCCAGCAGATCGACAGGGAAATACGAGCAGTACTTC. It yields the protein CASRSTGKYEQYF.

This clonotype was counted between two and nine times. The CDR3 region is CSAPIPGRPNYEQYF. CDR3 nucleotides: TGCAGTGCTCCGATACCGGGACGGCCGAACTACGAGCAGTACTTC. The V gene is TRBV20-1, the J gene TRBJ2-7, with D tentatively TRBD1 or TRBD2 (5 bases each). Trimming removed 5 bases at V and 3 bases at J, with 20 bases between. This CDR3 region has 15 residues. CDR1 and CDR2 (germline): DFQATT, SNEGSKA (reference sequence).

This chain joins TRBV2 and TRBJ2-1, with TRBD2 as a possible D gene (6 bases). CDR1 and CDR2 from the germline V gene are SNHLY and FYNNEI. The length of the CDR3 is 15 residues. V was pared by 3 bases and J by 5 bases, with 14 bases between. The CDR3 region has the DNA TGTGCCAGCAGTGAGCGGCGGAGGGACCACAATGAGCAGTTCTTC. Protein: CASSERRRDHNEQFF. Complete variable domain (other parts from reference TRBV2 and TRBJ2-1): EPEVTQTPSHQVTQMGQEVILRCVPISNHLYFYWYRQILGQKVEFLVSFYNNEISEKSEIFDDQFSVERPDGSNFTLKIRSTKLEDSAMYFCASSERRRDHNEQFFGPGTRLTVL.

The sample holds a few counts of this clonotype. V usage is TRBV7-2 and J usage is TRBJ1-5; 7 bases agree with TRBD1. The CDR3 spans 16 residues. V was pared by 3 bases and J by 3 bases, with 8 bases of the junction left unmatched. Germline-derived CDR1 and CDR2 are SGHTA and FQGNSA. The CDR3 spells CASSLGTVTYNQPQHF. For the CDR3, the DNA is TGTGCCAGCAGCTTGGGGACAGTTACCTACAATCAGCCCCAGCATTTT.

The CDR3 DNA reads TGTGCCAGCAGCCCAGGACATCCCAATCAGCCCCAGCATTTT. The encoded protein is CASSPGHPNQPQHF. This rearrangement joins TRBV7-2 to TRBJ1-5, with TRBD1 as a possible D gene (5 bases). Germline V gene lookup returns CDR1 SGHTA and CDR2 FQGNSA. V lost 5 bases to trimming and J lost 3 bases, with 11 bases between them. This CDR3 has 14 residues.

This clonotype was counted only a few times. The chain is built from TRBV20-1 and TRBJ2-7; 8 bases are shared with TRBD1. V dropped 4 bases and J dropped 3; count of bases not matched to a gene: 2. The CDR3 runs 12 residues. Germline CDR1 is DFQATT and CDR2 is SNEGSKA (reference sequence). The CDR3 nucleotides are TGCAGTGCTAACGGACAGGGCTACGAGCAGTACTTC. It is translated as CSANGQGYEQYF.

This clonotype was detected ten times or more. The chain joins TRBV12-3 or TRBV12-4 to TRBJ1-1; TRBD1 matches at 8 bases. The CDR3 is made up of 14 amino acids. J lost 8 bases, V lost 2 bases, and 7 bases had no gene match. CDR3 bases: TGTGCCAGCAGTTTACAGGGGGCCATCCCAGAAGCTTTCTTT. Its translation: CASSLQGAIPEAFF.

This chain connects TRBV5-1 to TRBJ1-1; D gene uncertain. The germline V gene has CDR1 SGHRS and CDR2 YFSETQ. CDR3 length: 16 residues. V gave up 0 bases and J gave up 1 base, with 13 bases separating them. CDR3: CASSLAPAEENTEAFF. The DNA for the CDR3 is TGCGCCAGCAGCTTGGCCCCGGCGGAGGAGAACACTGAAGCTTTCTTT.

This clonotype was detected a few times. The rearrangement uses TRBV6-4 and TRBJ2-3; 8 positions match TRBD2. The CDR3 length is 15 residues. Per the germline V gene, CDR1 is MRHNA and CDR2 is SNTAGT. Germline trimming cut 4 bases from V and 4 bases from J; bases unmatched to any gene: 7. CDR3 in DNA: TGTGCCAGCAGTGTCGGGGGGGAGGCGGCAGATACGCAGTATTTT. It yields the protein CASSVGGEAADTQYF.

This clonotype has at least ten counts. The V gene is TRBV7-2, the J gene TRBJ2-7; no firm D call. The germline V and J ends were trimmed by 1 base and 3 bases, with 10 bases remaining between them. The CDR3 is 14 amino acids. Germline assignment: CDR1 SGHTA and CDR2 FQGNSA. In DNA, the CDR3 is TGTGCCAGCAGCTTAGGCATAGCCAACTACGAGCAGTACTTC. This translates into CASSLGIANYEQYF.

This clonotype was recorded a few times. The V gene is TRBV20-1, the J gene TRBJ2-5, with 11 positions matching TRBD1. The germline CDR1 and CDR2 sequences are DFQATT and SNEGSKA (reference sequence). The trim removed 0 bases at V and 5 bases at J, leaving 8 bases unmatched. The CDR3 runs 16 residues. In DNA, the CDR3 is TGCAGTGCTAGAGAGCCGGGACAGGGGGAGTACGAGACCCAGTACTTC. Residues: CSAREPGQGEYETQYF.

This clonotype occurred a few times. The CDR3 loop is CASSVIQETQYF. The CDR3 DNA sequence: TGTGCCAGCAGCGTGATCCAAGAGACCCAGTACTTC. This chain links TRBV2 with TRBJ2-5; no clear D gene. This CDR3 spans 12 amino acids. Germline V lookup: CDR1 SNHLY, CDR2 FYNNEI. V was pared by 6 bases and J by 1 base, with 6 bases between.

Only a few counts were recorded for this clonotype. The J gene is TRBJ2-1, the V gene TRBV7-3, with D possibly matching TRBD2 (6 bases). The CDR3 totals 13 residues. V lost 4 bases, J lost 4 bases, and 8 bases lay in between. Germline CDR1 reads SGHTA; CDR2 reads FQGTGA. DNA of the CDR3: TGTGCCAGCAGCTCGGGACTGTACAATGAGCAGTTCTTC. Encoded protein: CASSSGLYNEQFF.

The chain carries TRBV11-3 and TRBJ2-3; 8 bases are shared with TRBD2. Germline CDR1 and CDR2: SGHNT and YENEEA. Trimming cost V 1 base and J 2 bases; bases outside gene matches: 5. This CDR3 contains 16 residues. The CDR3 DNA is TGTGCCAGCAGCTTAGGTTCGGGGGGGGTCACAGATACGCAGTATTTT. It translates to CASSLGSGGVTDTQYF.

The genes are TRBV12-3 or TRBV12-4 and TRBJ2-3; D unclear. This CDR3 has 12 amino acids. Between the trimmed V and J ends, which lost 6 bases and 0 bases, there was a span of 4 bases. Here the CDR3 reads CASRGSTDTQYF. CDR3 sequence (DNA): TGTGCCAGCAGAGGAAGCACAGATACGCAGTATTTT.

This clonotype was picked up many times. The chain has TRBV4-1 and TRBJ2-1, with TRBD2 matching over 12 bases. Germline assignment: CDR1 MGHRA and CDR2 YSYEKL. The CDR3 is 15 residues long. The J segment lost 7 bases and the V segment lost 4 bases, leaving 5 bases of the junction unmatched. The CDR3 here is CASSPLAGGRNEQFF. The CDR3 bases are TGCGCCAGCAGCCCTCTAGCGGGAGGGCGGAATGAGCAGTTCTTC.

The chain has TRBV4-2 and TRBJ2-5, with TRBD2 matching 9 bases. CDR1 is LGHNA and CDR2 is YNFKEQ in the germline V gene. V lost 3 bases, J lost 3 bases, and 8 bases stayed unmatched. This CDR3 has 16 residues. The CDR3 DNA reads TGTGCCAGCAGCCATCCCGGGGCTAGCGGGGAAGAGACCCAGTACTTC. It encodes CASSHPGASGEETQYF.

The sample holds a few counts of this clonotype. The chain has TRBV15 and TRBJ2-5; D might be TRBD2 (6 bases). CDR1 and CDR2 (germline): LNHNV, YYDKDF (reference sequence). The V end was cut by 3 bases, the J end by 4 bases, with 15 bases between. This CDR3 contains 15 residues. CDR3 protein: CATSRGGLGRETQYF. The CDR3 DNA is TGTGCCACCAGCAGGGGGGGACTCGGACGAGAGACCCAGTACTTC.

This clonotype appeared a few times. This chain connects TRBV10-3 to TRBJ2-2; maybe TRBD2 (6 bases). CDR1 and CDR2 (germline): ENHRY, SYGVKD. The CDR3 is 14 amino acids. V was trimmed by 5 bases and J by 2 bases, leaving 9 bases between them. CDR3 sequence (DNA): TGTGCCATCAGTACCGGGACTAACACCGGGGAGCTGTTTTTT. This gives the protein CAISTGTNTGELFF.

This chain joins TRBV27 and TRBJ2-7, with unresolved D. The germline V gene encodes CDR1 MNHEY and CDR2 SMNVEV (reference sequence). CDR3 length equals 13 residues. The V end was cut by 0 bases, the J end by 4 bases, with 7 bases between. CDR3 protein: CASSLSWPYEQYF. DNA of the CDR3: TGTGCCAGCAGTTTATCGTGGCCGTACGAGCAGTACTTC.

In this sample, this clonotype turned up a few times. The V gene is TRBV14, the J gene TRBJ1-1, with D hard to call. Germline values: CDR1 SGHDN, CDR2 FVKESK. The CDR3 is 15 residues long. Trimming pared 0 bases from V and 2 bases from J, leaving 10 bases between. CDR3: CASSQDLLRNTEAFF. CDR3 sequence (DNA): TGTGCCAGCAGCCAAGATCTACTACGAAACACTGAAGCTTTCTTT.

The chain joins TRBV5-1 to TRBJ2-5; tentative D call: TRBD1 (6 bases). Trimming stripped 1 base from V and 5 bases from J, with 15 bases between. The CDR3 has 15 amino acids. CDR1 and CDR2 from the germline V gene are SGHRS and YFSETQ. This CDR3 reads CASSLLDSMMETQYF. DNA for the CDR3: TGCGCCAGCAGCTTGTTGGACAGCATGATGGAGACCCAGTACTTC.

Here the CDR3 reads CATSDLGPREEQYF. CDR3 bases: TGTGCCACCAGTGATTTGGGGCCGCGTGAGGAGCAGTACTTC. The chain carries TRBV24-1 and TRBJ2-7; D is undetermined. The CDR3 spans 14 residues. CDR1 is KGHDR and CDR2 is SFDVKD in the germline V gene. V lost 0 bases to trimming and J lost 7 bases, with 12 bases between them.

CDR3 residues: CSALTESSYEQYF. The CDR3 DNA follows: TGCAGCGCCCTGACAGAGAGCTCCTACGAGCAGTACTTC. The rearrangement uses TRBV29-1 and TRBJ2-7; tentative D call: TRBD1 (5 bases). The CDR3 has 13 amino acids. V shed 7 bases and J shed 0 bases, with 13 bases lying between them. From germline, CDR1 is SQVTM and CDR2 ANQGSEA.

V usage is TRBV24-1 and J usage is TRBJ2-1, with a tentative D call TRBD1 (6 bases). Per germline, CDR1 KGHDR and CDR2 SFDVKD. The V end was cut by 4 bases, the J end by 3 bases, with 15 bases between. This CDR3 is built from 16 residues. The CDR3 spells CATSDTDRLGYNEQFF. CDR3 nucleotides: TGTGCCACCAGTGACACGGACAGACTCGGCTACAATGAGCAGTTCTTC.

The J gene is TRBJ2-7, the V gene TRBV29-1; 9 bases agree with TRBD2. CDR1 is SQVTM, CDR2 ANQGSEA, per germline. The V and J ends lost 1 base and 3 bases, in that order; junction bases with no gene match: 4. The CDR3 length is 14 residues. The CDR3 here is CSVEGLADHYEQYF. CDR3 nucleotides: TGCAGCGTTGAAGGACTAGCGGACCACTACGAGCAGTACTTC.

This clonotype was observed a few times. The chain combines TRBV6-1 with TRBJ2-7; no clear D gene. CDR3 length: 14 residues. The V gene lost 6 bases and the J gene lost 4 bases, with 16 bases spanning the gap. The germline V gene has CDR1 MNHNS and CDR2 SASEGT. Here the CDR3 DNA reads TGTGCCAGCAGCTACAAAATAGGAGTGTACGAGCAGTACTTC. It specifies CASSYKIGVYEQYF.

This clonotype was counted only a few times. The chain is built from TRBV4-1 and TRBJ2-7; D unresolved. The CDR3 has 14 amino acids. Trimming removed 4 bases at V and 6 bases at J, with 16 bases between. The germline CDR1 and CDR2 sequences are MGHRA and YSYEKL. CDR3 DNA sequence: TGCGCCAGCAGCCTTACTTGGACCGTTGGCGAGCAGTACTTC. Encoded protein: CASSLTWTVGEQYF.

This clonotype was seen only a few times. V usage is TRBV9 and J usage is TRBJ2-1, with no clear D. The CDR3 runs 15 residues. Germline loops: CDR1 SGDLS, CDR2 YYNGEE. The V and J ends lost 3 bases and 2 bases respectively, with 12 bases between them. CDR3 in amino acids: CASSGASSAYNEQFF. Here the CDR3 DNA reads TGTGCCAGCAGCGGTGCTTCCTCCGCCTACAATGAGCAGTTCTTC.